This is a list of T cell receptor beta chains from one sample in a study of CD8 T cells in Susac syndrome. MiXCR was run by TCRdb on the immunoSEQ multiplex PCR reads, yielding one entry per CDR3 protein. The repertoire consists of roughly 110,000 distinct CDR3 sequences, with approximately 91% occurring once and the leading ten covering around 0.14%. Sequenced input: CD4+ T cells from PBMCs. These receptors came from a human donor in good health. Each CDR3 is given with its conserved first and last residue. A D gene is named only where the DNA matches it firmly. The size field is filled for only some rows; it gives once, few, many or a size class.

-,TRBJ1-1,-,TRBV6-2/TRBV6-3,CASSYGVVPDSTGAFF,TGTGCCAGCAGTTACGGTGTAGTGCCCGACTCCACCGGAGCTTTCTTT
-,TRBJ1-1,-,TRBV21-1,CASHKDSREWETEAFF,TGTGCCAGCCACAAGGACAGCAGAGAATGGGAGACTGAAGCTTTCTTT
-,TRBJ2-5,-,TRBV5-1,CASSAAKGGETQYF,TGCGCCAGCAGTGCCGCAAAGGGTGGAGAGACCCAGTACTTC
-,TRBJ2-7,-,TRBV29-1,CSVGGGSSYEQYF,TGCAGCGTTGGGGGCGGGTCCTCCTACGAGCAGTACTTC
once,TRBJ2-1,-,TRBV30,CAWSSGADNEQFF,TGTGCCTGGAGCTCCGGGGCAGACAATGAGCAGTTCTTC
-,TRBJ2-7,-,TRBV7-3,CASSLIEGEQYF,TGTGCCAGCAGCTTAATTGAAGGGGAGCAGTACTTC
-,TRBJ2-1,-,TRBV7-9,CASSPPGGWTTSSYNEQFF,TGTGCCAGCAGCCCCCCCGGTGGGTGGACTACTAGCTCCTACAATGAGCAGTTCTTC
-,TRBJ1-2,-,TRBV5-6,CASSLESLVMGHGYTF,-
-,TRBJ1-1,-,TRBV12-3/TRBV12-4,CASSLGLAEAFF,TGTGCCAGCAGCCTTGGGCTGGCTGAAGCTTTCTTT
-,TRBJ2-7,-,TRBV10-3,CAIREGRGYEQYF,TGTGCCATCAGAGAGGGCAGGGGCTACGAGCAGTACTTC